This is a list of T cell receptor beta chains from one sample in a study of CD8 T cells in Susac syndrome. TCRdb used MiXCR to reprocess the immunoSEQ multiplex PCR reads, holding one entry per CDR3 protein. The sample has around 280,000 distinct CDR3 sequences, roughly 84% seen once. Sequenced: CD8+ T cells from PBMCs. The source of these receptors is a human donor with multiple sclerosis. Each CDR3 is given without its conserved first and last residue.

CDR3 length,J gene,V gene,CDR3 protein
14,TRBJ1-2,TRBV2,ASPGPRKSTDYGYT
14,TRBJ1-3,TRBV28,ASSIPTGKAGNTIY
10,TRBJ1-2,TRBV27,ASSSWPGGYT
10,TRBJ2-5,TRBV28,ASRRPPETQY
11,TRBJ1-1,TRBV19,ASNQGQHTEAF
11,TRBJ2-1,TRBV9,ASSVWREDEQF
14,TRBJ2-3,TRBV27,ASSLEGGISTDTQY
13,TRBJ2-1,TRBV27,ASSRGREALNEQF
10,TRBJ2-1,TRBV29-1,SVDRGRAEQF
13,TRBJ2-3,TRBV30,AWSVGGGVTDTQY
8,TRBJ2-7,TRBV9,ASGGDEQY
15,TRBJ2-1,TRBV7-2,ASSLHGLVGPYNEQF
12,TRBJ1-5,TRBV30,AWWTGDSNQPQH
12,TRBJ1-1,TRBV19,ASIHRDSLSEAF
15,TRBJ2-4,TRBV7-2,ASSLVRASGIKNIQY
10,TRBJ2-1,TRBV20-1,SAPLAGVEQF
11,TRBJ2-5,TRBV7-9,ASSPGWGETQY
12,TRBJ2-7,TRBV9,ASSVGGETYEQY
11,TRBJ2-7,TRBV20-1,SARVAGGDEQY
12,TRBJ2-7,TRBV14,ASSQEWAAYEQY
10,TRBJ2-3,TRBV2,ASRGRSDTQY
10,TRBJ1-1,TRBV6-5,ASSYSAGEAF
11,TRBJ1-1,TRBV12-3/TRBV12-4,ASSFVVRGEAF
13,TRBJ2-3,TRBV27,ASSLSRQGSDTQY
11,TRBJ2-1,TRBV27,ASKFTGAGEQF
11,TRBJ2-5,TRBV27,ASRGEKQETQY
15,TRBJ1-5,TRBV20-1,SARGPWTDTVYQPQH
11,TRBJ2-2,TRBV7-2,ASSFDITGELF
13,TRBJ2-7,TRBV10-3,AISEPVDRAYEQY
14,TRBJ2-6,TRBV27,ASRPRGRTGANVLT
13,TRBJ2-7,TRBV20-1,SAEPPIAGPYEQY
14,TRBJ2-2,TRBV7-9,ASSSGQSSNTGELF
11,TRBJ2-3,TRBV27,ASSQQATDTQY
13,TRBJ1-4,TRBV4-1,ASSQDPGGDEKLF
11,TRBJ1-5,TRBV7-9,ASSLGGAGDRN
16,TRBJ2-7,TRBV7-9,ASSLVSSGPPVSYEQY
11,TRBJ2-6,TRBV7-9,ASSLGQVNVLT
11,TRBJ1-5,TRBV10-3,AISEDRYQPQH
12,TRBJ2-2,TRBV6-5,ASSYMGPTGELF